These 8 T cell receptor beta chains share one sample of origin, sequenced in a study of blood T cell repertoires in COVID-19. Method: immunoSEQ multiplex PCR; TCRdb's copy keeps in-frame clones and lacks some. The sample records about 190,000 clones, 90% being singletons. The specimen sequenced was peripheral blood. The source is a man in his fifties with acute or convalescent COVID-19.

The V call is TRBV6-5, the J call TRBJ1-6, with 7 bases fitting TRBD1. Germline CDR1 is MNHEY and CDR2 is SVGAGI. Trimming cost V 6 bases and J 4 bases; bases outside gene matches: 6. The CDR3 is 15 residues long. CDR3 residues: CASRQGTDYNSPLHF. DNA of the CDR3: TGTGCCAGCAGGCAAGGGACAGATTATAATTCACCCCTCCACTTT.

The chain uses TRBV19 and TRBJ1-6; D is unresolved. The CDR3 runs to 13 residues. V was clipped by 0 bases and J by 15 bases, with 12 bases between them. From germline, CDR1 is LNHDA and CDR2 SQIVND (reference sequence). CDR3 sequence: CASSIEDRTRLHF. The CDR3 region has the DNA TGTGCCAGTAGTATAGAAGATCGCACTCGCCTCCACTTT.

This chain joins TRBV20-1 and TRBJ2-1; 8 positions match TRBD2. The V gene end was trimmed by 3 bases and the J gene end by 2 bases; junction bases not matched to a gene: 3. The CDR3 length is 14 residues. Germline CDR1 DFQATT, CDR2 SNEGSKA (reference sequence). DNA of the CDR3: TGCAGTGCTAGTCCTAGCGGGCCCTACAATGAGCAGTTCTTC. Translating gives CSASPSGPYNEQFF.

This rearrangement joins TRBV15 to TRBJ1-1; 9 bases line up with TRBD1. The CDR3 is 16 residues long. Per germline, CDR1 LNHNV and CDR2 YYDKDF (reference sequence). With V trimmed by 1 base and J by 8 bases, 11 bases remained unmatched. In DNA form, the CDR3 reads TGTGCCACCAGCAGAGGTACAACAGGGGGCAGGGCGGAAGCTTTCTTT. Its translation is CATSRGTTGGRAEAFF.

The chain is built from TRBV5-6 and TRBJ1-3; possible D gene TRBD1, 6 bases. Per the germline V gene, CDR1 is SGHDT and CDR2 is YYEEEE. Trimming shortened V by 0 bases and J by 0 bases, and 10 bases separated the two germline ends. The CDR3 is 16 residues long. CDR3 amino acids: CASSLGDTYSGNTIYF. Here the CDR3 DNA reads TGTGCCAGCAGCTTGGGGGACACTTACTCTGGAAACACCATATATTTT. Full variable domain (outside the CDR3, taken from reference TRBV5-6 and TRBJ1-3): DAGVTQSPTHLIKTRGQQVTLRCSPKSGHDTVSWYQQALGQGPQFIFQYYEEEERQRGNFPDRFSGHQFPNYSSELNVNALLLGDSALYLCASSLGDTYSGNTIYFGEGSWLTVV.

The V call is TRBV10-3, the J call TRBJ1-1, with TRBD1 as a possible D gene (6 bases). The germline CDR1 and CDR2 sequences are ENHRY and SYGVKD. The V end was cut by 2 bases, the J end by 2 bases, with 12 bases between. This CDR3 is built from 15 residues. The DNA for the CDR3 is TGTGCCATCAGTGAGAGACAGGCCGCTAACACTGAAGCTTTCTTT. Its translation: CAISERQAANTEAFF.

For the CDR3, the DNA is TGTGCCAGCAGGCATCAGGGACAGGGTAATCAGCCCCAGCATTTT. Its translation: CASRHQGQGNQPQHF. The V call is TRBV28, the J call TRBJ1-5; TRBD1 agrees at 9 bases. The CDR3 length is 15 residues. V shed 6 bases and J 4 bases; nucleotides not matched to a gene: 7. CDR1 MDHEN and CDR2 SYDVKM come from the germline V gene.

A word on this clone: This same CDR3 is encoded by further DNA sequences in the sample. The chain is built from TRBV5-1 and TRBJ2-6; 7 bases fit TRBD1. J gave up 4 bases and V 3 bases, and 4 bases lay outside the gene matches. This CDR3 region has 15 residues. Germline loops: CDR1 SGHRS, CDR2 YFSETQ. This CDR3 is CASSWTGPGANVLTF. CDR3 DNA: TGCGCCAGCAGCTGGACAGGCCCCGGGGCCAACGTCCTGACTTTC.